These 28 T cell receptor beta chains originate from one sample sequenced in a study of T cells in tumors after PD-1 blockade. TCRdb keeps only in-frame clones here, not all; method: immunoSEQ multiplex PCR. Counted here are some 4,900 clones, approximately 70% occurring once; the ten biggest clones make up 25% to 40%. The starting material was tumor tissue, obtained before anti-PD-1 treatment. All receptors come from a human donor with cutaneous squamous cell carcinoma.

Regarding this clone: At one end, the junction sequence differs from germline, possibly due to a read error. This chain joins TRBV19 and TRBJ2-6, with 10 bases fitting TRBD1. In germline, CDR1 is LNHDA, CDR2 SQIVND (reference sequence). The CDR3 length is 15 residues. The CDR3 region is CASSIVGTGVNVLTF. DNA for the CDR3: TGTGCCAGTAGTATAGTGGGGACAGGGGTCAACGTCCTGACTTTC. The complete variable domain, with remaining parts taken from reference TRBV19 and TRBJ2-6, reads DGGITQSPKYLFRKEGQNVTLSCEQNLNHDAMYWYRQDPGQGLRLIYYSQIVNDFQKGDIAEGYSVSREKKESFPLTVTSAQKNPTAFYLCASSIVGTGVNVLTFGAGSRLTVL.

In its sample, this clone was seen a few times. The genes are TRBV7-2 and TRBJ2-5, with 11 bases that match TRBD2. Germline CDR1 is SGHTA and CDR2 is FQGNSA. The V gene end was trimmed by 2 bases and the J gene end by 5 bases; junction bases not matched to a gene: 4. This CDR3 is built from 15 residues. This CDR3 is CASSLPSGGWETQYF. In nucleotides, the CDR3 is TGTGCCAGCAGCTTACCTAGCGGGGGGTGGGAGACCCAGTACTTC. The complete variable domain, with remaining parts taken from reference TRBV7-2 and TRBJ2-5, reads GAGVSQSPSNKVTEKGKDVELRCDPISGHTALYWYRQSLGQGLEFLIYFQGNSAPDKSGLPSDRFSAERTGGSVSTLTIQRTQQEDSAVYLCASSLPSGGWETQYFGPGTRLLVL.

This chain joins TRBV5-1 and TRBJ1-1, with 7 bases identical to TRBD1. V trimming: 4 bases; J trimming: 5 bases; junction bases outside the gene matches: 14. This CDR3 contains 16 residues. Germline V gene lookup returns CDR1 SGHRS and CDR2 YFSETQ. CDR3 coding DNA: TGCGCCAGCAGCCTCCATACAGGGGCCGGGGTTACTGAAGCTTTCTTT. Its translation: CASSLHTGAGVTEAFF.

V usage is TRBV2 and J usage is TRBJ1-3; possible D gene TRBD1, 6 bases. CDR1 is SNHLY, CDR2 FYNNEI, per germline. V was shortened by 6 bases and J by 0 bases, with 12 bases between the two germline ends. The length of the CDR3 is 15 residues. CDR3 protein: CASRADSNSGNTIYF. DNA of the CDR3: TGTGCCAGCAGGGCGGACAGCAACTCTGGAAACACCATATATTTT.

By share of the sample, this clone is large. The J gene is TRBJ1-5, the V gene TRBV28; the D is unclear. The CDR3 covers 17 residues. V lost 5 bases and J 2 bases, leaving 19 bases between the germline ends. Germline-derived CDR1 and CDR2 are MDHEN and SYDVKM. DNA for the CDR3: TGTGCCAGCAGTATGCCTCTCAGTCGGGGTGGCAATCAGCCCCAGCATTTT. It translates to CASSMPLSRGGNQPQHF. The entire variable domain, with the rest obtained from reference TRBV28 and TRBJ1-5, is as follows: DVKVTQSSRYLVKRTGEKVFLECVQDMDHENMFWYRQDPGLGLRLIYFSYDVKMKEKGDIPEGYSVSREKKERFSLILESASTNQTSMYLCASSMPLSRGGNQPQHFGDGTRLSIL.

This sequence joins TRBV30 and TRBJ2-1, with 11 bases aligning to TRBD2. The CDR3 totals 16 residues. CDR1 is GTSNPN and CDR2 is SVGIG in the germline V gene (reference sequence). V trimming: 1 base; J trimming: 4 bases; junction bases outside the gene matches: 6. CDR3 bases: TGTGCCTGGAGTGGCACTAGCGGGGGATTTTACAATGAGCAGTTCTTC. Encoded protein: CAWSGTSGGFYNEQFF.

This chain joins TRBV15 and TRBJ2-5; D is uncertain. CDR1 and CDR2 (germline): LNHNV, YYDKDF (reference sequence). There are 17 residues in the CDR3. Trimming pared 3 bases from V and 5 bases from J, leaving 22 bases between. The CDR3 region is CATSSYVGQAIQETQYF. The CDR3 DNA reads TGTGCCACCAGCAGTTACGTAGGGCAAGCGATCCAGGAGACCCAGTACTTC.

This rearrangement joins TRBV7-9 to TRBJ2-4; 8 bases fit TRBD2. The CDR3 consists of 18 residues. Germline V gene data show CDR1 as SEHNR and CDR2 as FQNEAQ (reference sequence). V shed 4 bases, J shed 0 bases, and the junction held 11 bases outside the gene matches. Written as DNA, the CDR3 is TGTGCCAGCAGCTCCGGTGCTTTAGCGGGGATAGCCAAAAACATTCAGTACTTC. This encodes CASSSGALAGIAKNIQYF.

The chain uses TRBV29-1 and TRBJ2-1, with D possibly being TRBD2 (6 bases). V was trimmed by 3 bases and J by 6 bases, leaving 12 bases between them. The germline gives CDR1 SQVTM, CDR2 ANQGSEA. The CDR3 is made up of 13 amino acids. In DNA, the CDR3 is TGCAGCGTTGATTTTACCGGGGGCAATGAGCAGTTCTTC. Its protein product is CSVDFTGGNEQFF.

V gene TRBV29-1 combines with J gene TRBJ2-5; D is undetermined. The CDR3 covers 12 residues. The germline gives CDR1 SQVTM, CDR2 ANQGSEA. V gave up 5 bases and J gave up 1 base, with 8 bases separating them. The CDR3 is CSVFGTQETQYF. The CDR3 region has the DNA TGCAGCGTTTTCGGTACCCAAGAGACCCAGTACTTC.

This clone was seen only a few times. The gene calls are TRBV2 and TRBJ2-6, with no clear D. CDR1 and CDR2 from the germline V gene are SNHLY and FYNNEI. V was cut by 6 bases and J by 0 bases, with 9 bases left in between. CDR3 length: 15 amino acids. The CDR3, as DNA: TGTGCCAGCAGCTCTTTTAGCTCTGGGGCCAACGTCCTGACTTTC. It specifies CASSSFSSGANVLTF.

V is TRBV6-5 and J is TRBJ2-7; a possible D gene is TRBD1 (6 bases). The CDR3 loop spans 13 amino acids. V lost 5 bases and J 6 bases, leaving 14 bases between the germline ends. CDR1 MNHEY and CDR2 SVGAGI come from the germline V gene. The CDR3 DNA follows: TGTGCCAGCAGTCCATCAGGGGCAGGCGAGCAGTACTTC. Residues: CASSPSGAGEQYF.

This sequence joins TRBV5-1 and TRBJ2-5, with 13 bases identical to TRBD2. The CDR3 length is 16 residues. Germline V gives CDR1 SGHRS, CDR2 YFSETQ. The V segment lost 4 bases and the J segment 1 base; nucleotides outside the gene matches: 4. The CDR3 loop reads CASSTTSGGTQETQYF. In DNA, the CDR3 is TGCGCCAGCAGCACGACTAGCGGGGGGACCCAAGAGACCCAGTACTTC.

The chain couples TRBV7-6 to TRBJ1-2; D gene uncertain. This CDR3 has 16 residues. Germline-derived CDR1 and CDR2 are SGHVS and FNYEAQ. V was shortened by 2 bases and J by 4 bases, with 17 bases between the two germline ends. CDR3: CASSLTPARVAYGYTF. The CDR3 coding sequence is TGTGCCAGCAGCTTAACCCCCGCGCGGGTGGCCTATGGCTACACCTTC.

This chain uses TRBV6-2 or TRBV6-3 with TRBJ1-1; D is unresolved. Germline CDR1 and CDR2: MNHEY and SVGEGT. This CDR3 comprises 13 residues. V lost 2 bases and J lost 1, with 5 bases in between. The DNA of the CDR3 is TGTGCCAGCAGTTACCGGGGGAACACTGAAGCTTTCTTT. It translates to CASSYRGNTEAFF.

The J gene is TRBJ2-2, the V gene TRBV12-3 or TRBV12-4; no firm D call. The V and J ends lost 5 bases and 4 bases respectively, with 8 bases between them. The CDR3 is 13 amino acids. Here the CDR3 DNA reads TGTGCCAGCAGTCTCCCACTCACCGGGGAGCTGTTTTTT. It translates to CASSLPLTGELFF.

There are a few counts of this clone. J is TRBJ2-7 and V is TRBV2; maybe TRBD2 (6 bases). Germline lookup yields CDR1 SNHLY and CDR2 FYNNEI. V was clipped by 6 bases and J by 3 bases, with 15 bases between them. CDR3 length: 14 amino acids. The CDR3 sequence: CASRPGTRGYEQYF. CDR3 sequence (DNA): TGTGCCAGCAGACCCGGGACTCGGGGCTACGAGCAGTACTTC.

V gene TRBV3-1 (or the pseudogene TRBV3-2) combines with J gene TRBJ2-1, with D tentatively TRBD2 (5 bases). This CDR3 has 15 amino acids. The V and J ends lost 0 bases and 5 bases respectively, with 11 bases between them. CDR1 and CDR2 (germline): LGHDT, YNNKEL (reference sequence). The DNA for the CDR3 is TGTGCCAGCAGCCAAGACCGCGGGCTTAACAATGAGCAGTTCTTC. The encoded protein is CASSQDRGLNNEQFF.

This clone is labeled as large (0.1 to 1%). V usage is TRBV7-9 and J usage is TRBJ2-1; no firm D call. The CDR3 loop spans 11 amino acids. V was shortened by 5 bases and J by 4 bases, with 3 bases between the two germline ends. Looked up from germline, CDR1 is SEHNR and CDR2 is FQNEAQ (reference sequence). The CDR3 DNA reads as TGTGCCAGCAGCGGGTACAATGAGCAGTTCTTC. The encoded protein is CASSGYNEQFF.

This clone was observed a few times. The chain employs TRBV9 and TRBJ2-2; 10 nucleotides match TRBD1. Germline values: CDR1 SGDLS, CDR2 YYNGEE. Unmatched junction bases numbered 8, after V lost 3 bases and J lost 6 bases. This CDR3 region has 16 residues. The DNA of the CDR3 is TGTGCCAGCAGCGCCCGGGACAGGGGATTTGCCGGGGAGCTGTTTTTT. It codes for CASSARDRGFAGELFF. The whole variable domain, filled in from reference TRBV9 and TRBJ2-2, reads DSGVTQTPKHLITATGQRVTLRCSPRSGDLSVYWYQQSLDQGLQFLIQYYNGEERAKGNILERFSAQQFPDLHSELNLSSLELGDSALYFCASSARDRGFAGELFFGEGSRLTVL.

V is TRBV5-1 and J is TRBJ1-1; no firm D call. CDR1 SGHRS and CDR2 YFSETQ come from the germline V gene. Trimming left V 0 bases short and J 1 base short, with 13 bases between. There are 16 residues in the CDR3. CDR3 sequence: CASSLGWQAKNTEAFF. The CDR3 bases are TGCGCCAGCAGCTTGGGTTGGCAGGCCAAGAACACTGAAGCTTTCTTT.

J is TRBJ2-6 and V is TRBV5-4, with no clear D. V was trimmed by 0 bases and J by 0 bases, leaving 10 bases between them. The CDR3 loop spans 17 amino acids. Germline V CDR1 and CDR2: SGHNT, YYREEE (reference sequence). CDR3 bases: TGTGCCAGCAGCTTGGAAGTAGGTAACTCTGGGGCCAACGTCCTGACTTTC. As protein: CASSLEVGNSGANVLTF. The full variable domain, completed using reference TRBV5-4 and TRBJ2-6, is ETGVTQSPTHLIKTRGQQVTLRCSSQSGHNTVSWYQQALGQGPQFIFQYYREEENGRGNFPPRFSGLQFPNYSSELNVNALELDDSALYLCASSLEVGNSGANVLTFGAGSRLTVL.

The chain recombines TRBV19 with TRBJ2-7; a possible D gene is TRBD1 (6 bases). The CDR3 extends over 13 amino acids. The germline V gene encodes CDR1 LNHDA and CDR2 SQIVND (reference sequence). Trimming removed 5 bases at V and 3 bases at J, with 11 bases between. CDR3 nucleotides: TGTGCCAGTAGTCGGGACAAAGGCTACGAGCAGTACTTC. It specifies CASSRDKGYEQYF.

The chain combines TRBV12-3 or TRBV12-4 with TRBJ1-2; D call uncertain. Trimming removed 1 base from V and 6 bases from J, with 6 bases in between. This CDR3 comprises 12 residues. The CDR3 spells CASSLGPDGYTF. CDR3 DNA: TGTGCCAGCAGTTTAGGACCGGATGGCTACACCTTC.

J is TRBJ1-2 and V is TRBV29-1, with 11 positions matching TRBD1. Trimming at V came to 2 bases and at J to 4 bases, leaving 6 bases not matched to a gene. Germline V CDR1 and CDR2: SQVTM, ANQGSEA. The CDR3 contains 15 residues. The CDR3 spells CSVETGGTGGYGYTF. In DNA, the CDR3 is TGCAGCGTTGAAACAGGGGGGACAGGGGGCTATGGCTACACCTTC.

The chain couples TRBV29-1 to TRBJ2-2; tentative D call: TRBD2 (5 bases). The CDR3 is 13 amino acids. The V gene lost 6 bases and the J gene lost 3 bases, with 11 bases spanning the gap. Per the germline V gene, CDR1 is SQVTM and CDR2 is ANQGSEA. CDR3 residues: CSVSYGDTGELFF. Here the CDR3 DNA reads TGCAGCGTATCCTACGGGGACACCGGGGAGCTGTTTTTT.

This chain links TRBV5-1 with TRBJ1-1; 8 positions match TRBD1. The germline gives CDR1 SGHRS, CDR2 YFSETQ. The CDR3 has 12 amino acids. V lost 7 bases to trimming and J lost 7 bases; unmatched junction nucleotides: 6. For the CDR3, the DNA is TGCGCCAGCCGGAAGACAGGGGATGAAGCTTTCTTT. Translating it yields CASRKTGDEAFF.

The V call is TRBV2, the J call TRBJ2-6, with 11 bases lining up with TRBD2. Germline V gives CDR1 SNHLY, CDR2 FYNNEI. This CDR3 contains 17 residues. V shed 6 bases and J 0 bases; nucleotides not matched to a gene: 4. This CDR3 reads CASRPSGGFSGANVLTF. The CDR3 region has the DNA TGTGCCAGCAGACCTAGCGGGGGGTTCTCTGGGGCCAACGTCCTGACTTTC. The variable domain in full, completed from reference TRBV2 and TRBJ2-6, reads EPEVTQTPSHQVTQMGQEVILRCVPISNHLYFYWYRQILGQKVEFLVSFYNNEISEKSEIFDDQFSVERPDGSNFTLKIRSTKLEDSAMYFCASRPSGGFSGANVLTFGAGSRLTVL.